These 31 T cell receptor beta chains were all obtained from the same sample, sequenced in a study of regulatory T cells in long-lasting Graves disease. Time point of the sample: newly diagnosed GD, antithyroid drugs for less than 3 months. RNA isolated from PBMCs was used to make the TCR library. The TCR beta library used iRepertoire HTBI primers with Arm-PCR amplification of CDR3. TCRdb itself ran the multiplex PCR reads through MiXCR, one entry per CDR3 protein. This table holds about 470,000 distinct CDR3 sequences, 15% found once. Another study also made use of these data, one on T cells in Graves' hyperthyroidism and ophthalmopathy.

Sequencing used peripheral blood mononuclear cells (PBMCs), obtained at new diagnosis, from a patient treated with antithyroid drugs. Receptors originate from a woman in her 30s with Graves disease.

V is TRBV4-1 and J is TRBJ2-7; the D gene is possibly TRBD2 (6 bases). V was pared by 3 bases and J by 3 bases, with 9 bases between. The CDR3 is made up of 13 amino acids. CDR1 is MGHRA and CDR2 is YSYEKL in the germline V gene. The CDR3 bases are TGCGCCAGCAGCCACAGGGAGGACTACGAGCAGTACTTC. Translated: CASSHREDYEQYF.

This chain joins TRBV20-1 and TRBJ2-7; D gene unclear. Germline CDR1 reads DFQATT; CDR2 reads SNEGSKA (reference sequence). This CDR3 region has 13 residues. Trimming removed 6 bases from V and 1 base from J, with 13 bases in between. The CDR3 DNA sequence: TGCAGTGCCTCAGCGTGGGGTTCCTACGAGCAGTACTTC. Protein product: CSASAWGSYEQYF.

Concerning this clonotype: A much more abundant neighbour one base away suggests this may be a read error. J is TRBJ2-4 and V is TRBV6-1, with 10 bases fitting TRBD2. CDR1 and CDR2 (germline): MNHNS, SASEGT. This CDR3 region has 11 residues. In DNA form, the CDR3 reads TGTGACAGCAGGGGACTAGCGATAGTATACTTC. Translation: CDSRGLAIVYF.

The chain carries TRBV19 and TRBJ2-7; D remains unclear. Germline CDR1 and CDR2: LNHDA and SQIVND (reference sequence). This CDR3 spans 13 amino acids. Trimming shortened V by 4 bases and J by 2 bases, and 9 bases separated the two germline ends. The CDR3 coding sequence is TGTGCCAGTAGTAGCGACTTGACCTACGAGCAGTACTTC. Translating gives CASSSDLTYEQYF.

The V call is TRBV6-1, the J call TRBJ2-1; D is possibly TRBD2 (5 bases). The V gene lost 6 bases and the J gene lost 0 bases, with 12 bases spanning the gap. Germline CDR1 MNHNS, CDR2 SASEGT. The CDR3 runs 15 residues. The CDR3 bases are TGTGCCAGCAGGTCCGGGGTAAGCTCCTACAATGAGCAGTTCTTC. This encodes CASRSGVSSYNEQFF.

The table lists this clonotype with many counts. This rearrangement joins TRBV20-1 to TRBJ2-5; no definite D call. The germline V gene encodes CDR1 DFQATT and CDR2 SNEGSKA (reference sequence). The ends were cut back, 2 bases at V and 2 bases at J, with 3 bases in the middle. CDR3 length: 11 residues. CDR3 nucleotide sequence: TGCAGTGCTAGAAGGCAAGAGACCCAGTACTTC. Its translation is CSARRQETQYF.

This clonotype has at least ten counts. V and J are TRBV20-1 and TRBJ2-1, with 7 bases matching TRBD2. CDR3 length: 15 residues. The germline gives CDR1 DFQATT, CDR2 SNEGSKA (reference sequence). Unmatched junction bases numbered 11, after V lost 5 bases and J lost 4 bases. The CDR3 DNA is TGCAGTGCTCGCCGAGGTAGCGGGCCGTACAATGAGCAGTTCTTC. Its translation: CSARRGSGPYNEQFF.

Worth noting for this clonotype: A much larger clone differs from this one at a single base, so this may be a read error. The CDR3 end shows no conserved phenylalanine or tryptophan, and so a read error is likely. This rearrangement joins TRBV3-1 to TRBJ2-4, with D perhaps matching TRBD1 (7 bases). The germline CDR1 and CDR2 sequences are LGHDT and YNNKEL (reference sequence). This CDR3 has 17 amino acids. V lost 0 bases and J 1 base, leaving 13 bases between the germline ends. The CDR3 nucleotides are TGTGCCAGCAGCCAAGACCTAGCAGGGGGGGCCAAAAACATTCAGTACGTC. Protein sequence: CASSQDLAGGAKNIQYV.

At least ten counts were recorded for this clonotype. CDR3 in amino acids: CASSLDRAAYEQYF. CDR3 coding DNA: TGCGCCAGCAGCTTGGACAGGGCTGCCTACGAGCAGTACTTC. The chain is built from TRBV5-1 and TRBJ2-7, with D maybe TRBD1 (6 bases). The CDR3 has 14 residues. Deletions cut 0 bases from V and 2 bases from J, with 9 bases between. CDR1 is SGHRS, CDR2 YFSETQ, per germline.

Ten or more counts support this clonotype. This chain connects TRBV5-1 to TRBJ1-5; D gene unclear. The V gene's germline CDR1 is SGHRS and CDR2 YFSETQ. The CDR3 is made up of 14 amino acids. Trimming pared 0 bases from V and 6 bases from J, leaving 10 bases between. In DNA form, the CDR3 reads TGCGCCAGCAGCTTGGCCGGGGTTGGTCAGCCCCAGCATTTT. Amino acid sequence: CASSLAGVGQPQHF. Variable domain in full (rest from reference TRBV5-1 and TRBJ1-5): KAGVTQTPRYLIKTRGQQVTLSCSPISGHRSVSWYQQTPGQGLQFLFEYFSETQRNKGNFPGRFSGRQFSNSRSEMNVSTLELGDSALYLCASSLAGVGQPQHFGDGTRLSIL.

This clonotype showed up many times. The rearrangement links TRBV5-1 to TRBJ2-7, with D maybe TRBD2 (8 bases). This CDR3 is 18 amino acids long. Germline V CDR1 and CDR2: SGHRS, YFSETQ. The V gene lost 4 bases and the J gene lost 0 bases, with 23 bases spanning the gap. As DNA, the CDR3 is TGCGCCAGCAGCCCCCGGGACAGCGGGACTAGGAGCTCCTACGAGCAGTACTTC. Protein: CASSPRDSGTRSSYEQYF.

This clonotype appeared many times. The V gene is TRBV12-3 or TRBV12-4, the J gene TRBJ1-3; D is undetermined. This CDR3 has 13 residues. Trimming left V 4 bases short and J 3 bases short, with 7 bases between. The DNA of the CDR3 is TGTGCCAGCAGTTACGGGGTTGGAAACACCATATATTTT. Protein product: CASSYGVGNTIYF.

This clonotype was seen ten or more times. The genes are TRBV7-2 and TRBJ2-1; 16 bases match TRBD2. Germline CDR1 and CDR2: SGHTA and FQGNSA. V shed 5 bases and J 15 bases; nucleotides not matched to a gene: 19. This CDR3 is 18 amino acids long. The CDR3 is CASSERGLAGGQDRLPFF. CDR3 in DNA: TGTGCCAGCAGCGAGAGGGGACTAGCGGGAGGGCAGGATCGGTTGCCGTTCTTC.

This clonotype was observed at least ten times. The chain joins TRBV11-3 to TRBJ1-2; tentative D call: TRBD1 (6 bases). Looked up from germline, CDR1 is SGHNT and CDR2 is YENEEA. The CDR3 runs to 15 residues. V was trimmed by 5 bases and J by 4 bases, leaving 17 bases between them. The DNA of the CDR3 is TGTGCCAGCAGCGAAAGCTCCAGGACAGCCTATGGCTACACCTTC. Translated, it gives CASSESSRTAYGYTF.

This clonotype was detected many times. CDR3 sequence reads: CASSGRGDTEAFF. CDR3 DNA: TGTGCCAGCAGCGGAAGGGGGGACACTGAAGCTTTCTTT. This chain links TRBV13 with TRBJ1-1; possibly TRBD1 for D (6 bases). This CDR3 comprises 13 residues. The V end lost 5 bases, the J end lost 3 bases, and 10 bases lay between the germline ends. The germline gives CDR1 PRHDT, CDR2 FYEKMQ (reference sequence).

This clonotype has a handful of counts. Just one base apart from a much larger clone, this may be a read error. The chain uses TRBV30 and TRBJ2-5; D possibly corresponds to TRBD1 (5 bases). Germline loops: CDR1 GTSNPN, CDR2 SVGIG (reference sequence). The V and J ends lost 7 bases and 4 bases respectively, with 13 bases between them. There are 12 residues in the CDR3. This CDR3 is CASRQTRETQYF. The CDR3 DNA sequence: TGTGCCTCGAGACAGACGAGAGAGACCCAGTACTTC. Full variable domain (outside the CDR3, taken from reference TRBV30 and TRBJ2-5): SQTIHQWPATLVQPVGSPLSLECTVEGTSNPNLYWYRQAAGRGLQLLFYSVGIGQISSEVPQNLSASRPQDRQFILSSKKLLLSDSGFYLCASRQTRETQYFGPGTRLLVL.

The sample holds many counts of this clonotype. The genes are TRBV3-1 and TRBJ2-7; the match to TRBD2 covers 12 bases. The CDR3 runs to 15 residues. The germline CDR1 and CDR2 sequences are LGHDT and YNNKEL (reference sequence). V lost 2 bases and J lost 4; bases outside the gene matches: 3. The CDR3 reads CASSQTLAGGYEQYF. The CDR3 nucleotides read TGTGCCAGCAGCCAAACGCTAGCGGGAGGGTACGAGCAGTACTTC.

This clonotype was seen ten or more times. This chain links TRBV10-3 with TRBJ2-5; D is perhaps TRBD2 (5 bases). V lost 6 bases to trimming and J lost 1 base, with 9 bases between them. This CDR3 has 13 residues. CDR1 is ENHRY, CDR2 SYGVKD, per germline. As DNA, the CDR3 is TGTGCCATCAGGGACTCGGGCCAAGAGACCCAGTACTTC. As protein: CAIRDSGQETQYF.

In regard to this clonotype: A read error may be the cause here, since a much bigger clone is one base away. The chain links TRBV11-2 to TRBJ2-2; 8 nucleotides agree with TRBD1. Germline values: CDR1 SGHAT, CDR2 FQNNGV. This CDR3 has 14 residues. V was clipped by 4 bases and J by 6 bases; unmatched bases: 4. The CDR3 DNA reads as TGTGCCAGCAGCTCCTACAGGGGGTCCGGGGAGCTGTTTTTT. This codes for CASSSYRGSGELFF.

In this sample, this clonotype turned up many times. CDR3 DNA: TGTGCCTGGAGTCCACGGGTGGGAGCTTTCTTT. Its translation: CAWSPRVGAFF. V gene TRBV30 combines with J gene TRBJ1-1; D uncertain. The length of the CDR3 is 11 residues. Trimming took 2 bases from V and 10 from J, leaving 11 bases between them. Germline-derived CDR1 and CDR2 are GTSNPN and SVGIG (reference sequence).

The chain links TRBV29-1 to TRBJ2-7; 7 bases are a match to TRBD1. V lost 4 bases, J lost 6 bases, and 6 bases stayed unmatched. The germline gives CDR1 SQVTM, CDR2 ANQGSEA. CDR3 length: 12 residues. CDR3 protein: CSVVTGYAEQYF. The CDR3 DNA follows: TGCAGCGTTGTGACAGGGTACGCCGAGCAGTACTTC.

In its sample, this clonotype was seen many times. V and J are TRBV9 and TRBJ2-5; D uncertain. Germline V gene lookup returns CDR1 SGDLS and CDR2 YYNGEE. The CDR3 is 15 amino acids. V gave up 4 bases and J gave up 0 bases, with 13 bases separating them. The CDR3 DNA reads as TGTGCCAGCAGCTCTCAAGACGGGTACCAAGAGACCCAGTACTTC. Its protein product is CASSSQDGYQETQYF.

This clonotype has more than one count but fewer than ten. The rearrangement links TRBV18 to TRBJ2-5, with 13 bases matching TRBD2. This CDR3 comprises 17 residues. J gave up 9 bases and V 2 bases, and 12 bases lay outside the gene matches. The V gene's germline CDR1 is KGHSH and CDR2 LQKENI. The CDR3 bases are TGTGCCAGCTCACCATACGGGACTAGCGGGACGGTGGGGTCCCAGTACTTC. Translation gives CASSPYGTSGTVGSQYF.

This clonotype was seen only a few times. The chain is built from TRBV11-1 and TRBJ1-6; D not certain. Per germline, CDR1 SGHAT and CDR2 FQDESV (reference sequence). V was trimmed by 0 bases and J by 0 bases, leaving 6 bases between them. This CDR3 spans 16 amino acids. The DNA of the CDR3 is TGTGCCAGCAGCTTAGCTTGGAGCTCCTATAATTCACCCCTCCACTTT. It specifies CASSLAWSSYNSPLHF. The complete variable domain, with remaining parts taken from reference TRBV11-1 and TRBJ1-6, reads EAEVAQSPRYKITEKSQAVAFWCDPISGHATLYWYRQILGQGPELLVQFQDESVVDDSQLPKDRFSAERLKGVDSTLKIQPAELGDSAMYLCASSLAWSSYNSPLHFGNGTRLTVT.

This clonotype has a count of ten or more. The chain couples TRBV7-9 to TRBJ2-1, with 9 bases that match TRBD2. The germline V gene encodes CDR1 SEHNR and CDR2 FQNEAQ (reference sequence). V trimming: 5 bases; J trimming: 4 bases; junction bases outside the gene matches: 6. This CDR3 region has 15 residues. The CDR3 protein is CASSPKGLAYNEQFF. CDR3 bases: TGTGCCAGCAGCCCAAAGGGACTAGCTTACAATGAGCAGTTCTTC. Using reference TRBV7-9 and TRBJ2-1 for the parts outside the CDR3, the full variable domain is DTGVSQNPRHKITKRGQNVTFRCDPISEHNRLYWYRQTLGQGPEFLTYFQNEAQLEKSRLLSDRFSAERPKGSFSTLEIQRTEQGDSAMYLCASSPKGLAYNEQFFGPGTRLTVL.

This clonotype was counted a few times. V usage is TRBV28 and J usage is TRBJ2-2; 8 bases map to TRBD2. The CDR3 has 15 amino acids. Germline V CDR1 and CDR2: MDHEN, SYDVKM. Germline trimming cut 6 bases from V and 2 bases from J; bases unmatched to any gene: 5. CDR3 protein: CASRPGGGNTGELFF. DNA for the CDR3: TGTGCCAGCAGACCGGGAGGGGGTAACACCGGGGAGCTGTTTTTT.

The chain joins TRBV28 to TRBJ1-2, with a weak D call TRBD1 (6 bases). The germline CDR1 and CDR2 sequences are MDHEN and SYDVKM. Trimming left V 3 bases short and J 0 bases short, with 14 bases between. This CDR3 has 16 amino acids. In DNA form, the CDR3 reads TGTGCCAGCAGTTTTCAATTTGGACAGTCTAACTATGGCTACACCTTC. Translated: CASSFQFGQSNYGYTF.

Remarks on this clonotype: Just one base apart from a much larger clone, this may be a read error. The V call is TRBV29-1, the J call TRBJ2-1; a possible D gene is TRBD1 (5 bases). Per germline, CDR1 SQVTM and CDR2 ANQGSEA. V lost 7 bases to trimming and J lost 10 bases, with 23 bases between them. The CDR3 spans 14 residues. CDR3 nucleotides: TGCAGCGCCGGAGATTCCTGGGGCTCCTACGAGCAGTTCTTC. It encodes CSAGDSWGSYEQFF.

At least ten counts were recorded for this clonotype. The J gene is TRBJ1-1, the V gene TRBV20-1; D remains ambiguous. The CDR3 extends over 13 amino acids. Germline values: CDR1 DFQATT, CDR2 SNEGSKA (reference sequence). V lost 3 bases and J 1 base, leaving 9 bases between the germline ends. The CDR3 DNA reads as TGCAGTGCTAGTAAGGCCGCGAACACTGAAGCTTTCTTT. As protein: CSASKAANTEAFF.

This clonotype was seen a few times. This sequence joins TRBV6-2 or TRBV6-3 and TRBJ2-1, with 8 bases lining up with TRBD2. Per germline, CDR1 MNHEY and CDR2 SVGEGT. CDR3 length: 15 residues. With V trimmed by 5 bases and J by 5 bases, 8 bases remained unmatched. CDR3 nucleotides: TGTGCCAGCAGTCGAAGCGGGAGCGGAAACAATGAGCAGTTCTTC. This codes for CASSRSGSGNNEQFF.

This clonotype was observed many times. The chain joins TRBV15 to TRBJ1-1; D not resolved. Trimming cost V 0 bases and J 4 bases, with 9 bases left between them. CDR1 is LNHNV and CDR2 is YYDKDF in the germline V gene (reference sequence). There are 14 residues in the CDR3. The CDR3 DNA reads as TGTGCCACCAGCAGAGAGACCATGGGCACTGAAGCTTTCTTT. Protein: CATSRETMGTEAFF.